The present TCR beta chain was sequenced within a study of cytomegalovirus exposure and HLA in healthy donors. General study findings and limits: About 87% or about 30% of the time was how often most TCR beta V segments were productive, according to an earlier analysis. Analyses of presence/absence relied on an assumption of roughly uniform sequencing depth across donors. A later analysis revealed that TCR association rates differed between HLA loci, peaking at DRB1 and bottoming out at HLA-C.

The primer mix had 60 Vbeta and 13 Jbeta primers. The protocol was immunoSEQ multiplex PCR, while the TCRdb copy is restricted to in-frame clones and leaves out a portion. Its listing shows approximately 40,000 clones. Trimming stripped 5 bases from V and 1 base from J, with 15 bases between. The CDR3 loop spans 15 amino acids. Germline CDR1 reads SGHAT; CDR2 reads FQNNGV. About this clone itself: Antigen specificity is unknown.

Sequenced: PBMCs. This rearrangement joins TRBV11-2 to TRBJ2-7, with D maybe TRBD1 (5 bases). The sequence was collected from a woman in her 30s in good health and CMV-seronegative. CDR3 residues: CASSPWGTGSYEQYF. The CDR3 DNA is TGTGCCAGCAGCCCCTGGGGCACAGGTTCCTACGAGCAGTACTTC.